Reported below is one T cell receptor (beta chain). This sample is drawn from a study of cytomegalovirus exposure and HLA in healthy donors. CDR3 length: 13 amino acids. Germline CDR1 SGHDT, CDR2 YYEEEE. V lost 6 bases and J lost 3, with 13 bases in between. TCRdb keeps only in-frame clones here, not all; method: immunoSEQ multiplex PCR. The table has 150,000 to 200,000 clones, around 88% seen once; the top ten hold about 1.6%. The sequenced material came from PBMCs. This sequence was found in a young woman in good health and CMV-seronegative. V is TRBV5-6 and J is TRBJ2-7, with D possibly matching TRBD1 (5 bases). Here the CDR3 reads CASMATDIYEQYF. The DNA of the CDR3 is TGTGCCAGCATGGCGACAGATATCTACGAGCAGTACTTC. Complete variable domain (other parts from reference TRBV5-6 and TRBJ2-7): DAGVTQSPTHLIKTRGQQVTLRCSPKSGHDTVSWYQQALGQGPQFIFQYYEEEERQRGNFPDRFSGHQFPNYSSELNVNALLLGDSALYLCASMATDIYEQYFGPGTRLTVT.